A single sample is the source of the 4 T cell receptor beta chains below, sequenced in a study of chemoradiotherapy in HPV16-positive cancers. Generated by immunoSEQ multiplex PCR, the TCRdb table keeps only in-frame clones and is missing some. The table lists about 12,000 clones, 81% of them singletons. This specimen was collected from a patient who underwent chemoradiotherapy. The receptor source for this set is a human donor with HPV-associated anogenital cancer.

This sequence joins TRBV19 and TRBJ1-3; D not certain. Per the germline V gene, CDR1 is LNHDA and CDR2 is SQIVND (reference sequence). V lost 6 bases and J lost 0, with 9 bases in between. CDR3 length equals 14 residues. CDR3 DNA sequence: TGTGCCAGTAGCATGCGGAGCTCTGGAAACACCATATATTTT. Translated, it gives CASSMRSSGNTIYF.

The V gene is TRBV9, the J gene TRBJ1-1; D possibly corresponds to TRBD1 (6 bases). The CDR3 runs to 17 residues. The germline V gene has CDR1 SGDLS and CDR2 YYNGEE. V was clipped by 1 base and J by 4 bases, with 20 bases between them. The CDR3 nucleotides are TGTGCCAGCAGCGTAACACAACGGCCCGAGGGGGGCACTGAAGCTTTCTTT. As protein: CASSVTQRPEGGTEAFF.

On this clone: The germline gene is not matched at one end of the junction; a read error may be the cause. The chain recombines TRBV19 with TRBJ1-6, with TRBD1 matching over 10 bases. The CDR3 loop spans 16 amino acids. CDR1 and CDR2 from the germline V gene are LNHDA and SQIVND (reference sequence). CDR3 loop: CANSTQTGGVNSPLHF. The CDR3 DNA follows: TGTGCCAATAGTACCCAGACAGGGGGCGTAAATTCACCCCTCCACTTT.

The CDR3 sequence: CASSLALTSGGTEQYF. Written as DNA, the CDR3 is TGTGCCAGCAGCTTAGCATTGACTAGCGGGGGTACGGAGCAGTACTTC. This chain links TRBV11-1 with TRBJ2-7; 12 nucleotides align to TRBD2. The CDR3 consists of 16 residues. Trimming removed 0 bases from V and 7 bases from J; junction bases left unmatched: 7. Germline loops: CDR1 SGHAT, CDR2 FQDESV (reference sequence).